The following is a T cell receptor beta chain sequence with its context. At one boundary the junction diverges from the germline segment, which might be a read error. The CDR3 sequence is 14 residues long. Germline loops: CDR1 MNHEY, CDR2 SVGAGI. This sample stems from a study of blood T cell repertoires in COVID-19. Assignments of participants to cohorts depended upon their own reported clinical history. Among Cohort 3 donors, those recovered had two negative PCRs, clearance, or symptom resolution. Original processing notes: Reference gene primer amplification in the assay estimated nucleated cell counts. Assay used: immunoSEQ multiplex PCR; TCRdb lists only in-frame clones, some missing. V and J calls and clone size come straight from that table; D and trimming were deduced from the DNA. The table shows 190,000 or so clones, with roughly four fifths occurring only once.

This clonotype originated in a man aged 35 to 55 who had recovered from COVID-19. Sequencing was performed on PBMCs or T cells enriched from blood (not recorded which). The genes are TRBV6-5 and TRBJ1-2; unclear D gene. The CDR3, as DNA: TGTGCCAGCAGGTACTCCCGGGGAAACTATGGCTACACCTTC. Its protein is CASRYSRGNYGYTF.